This T cell receptor (beta chain) was captured by sequencing in a study of post-analysis software for immune sequencing data. Whole-study context: The disease courses spanned relapsing-remitting, secondary progressive and progressive-relapsing forms of multiple sclerosis. Notes on the study in general: Five or six TRBV segments, TRBV5-6, TRBV5-1 and TRBV20-1 among them, were found more frequent in patients than controls. When compared against controls, multiple sclerosis patients showed significantly lower normalized Chao1 diversity. Strong same-batch co-clustering of samples appeared with F measure clustering.

Included in the TCR beta cDNA libraries were unique molecular identifiers. Input amounts of roughly 1 to 10 million T cells were used. These gave roughly 500,000 cDNA molecules, so each molecule approximated one T cell. TCRdb called the PCR reads again in MiXCR, with one record for every CDR3 protein. This table has approximately 460,000 distinct CDR3 sequences, approximately 46% appearing once. In its sample, this clonotype was seen a few times. The antigen remains undetermined. An end of the junction differs from the germline gene, which may be a read error. This CDR3 contains 13 residues. CDR1 SGHTA and CDR2 FQGNSA come from the germline V gene.

The chain uses TRBV7-2 and TRBJ1-2; tentatively, D is TRBD1 (6 bases). The source material was blood. The receptor was isolated from a girl aged 5 to 17 with multiple sclerosis. The CDR3 region is CASSLGRGNGHTF. CDR3 in DNA: TGTGCCAGCAGCTTAGGCAGGGGCAATGGCCACACCTTC.